This T cell receptor (beta chain) originates from a study of T cell changes during pregnancy in multiple sclerosis. Libraries were prepared by immunoSEQ multiplex PCR; TCRdb keeps only in-frame clonotypes and omits some of them. The sample has approximately 92,000 clones; roughly 90% are singletons. The CDR3 covers 15 residues. V was pared by 4 bases and J by 8 bases, with 22 bases between. Germline assignment: CDR1 SGHRS and CDR2 YFSETQ. The sample consisted of peripheral blood, taken in the first trimester of pregnancy. The clonotype comes from a female donor with multiple sclerosis, enrolled in a pregnancy study. The chain joins TRBV5-1 to TRBJ2-7; unclear D gene. CDR3 residues: CASSPHRVFIFKQYF. CDR3 nucleotides: TGCGCCAGCAGCCCCCACAGAGTATTCATTTTCAAGCAGTACTTC.